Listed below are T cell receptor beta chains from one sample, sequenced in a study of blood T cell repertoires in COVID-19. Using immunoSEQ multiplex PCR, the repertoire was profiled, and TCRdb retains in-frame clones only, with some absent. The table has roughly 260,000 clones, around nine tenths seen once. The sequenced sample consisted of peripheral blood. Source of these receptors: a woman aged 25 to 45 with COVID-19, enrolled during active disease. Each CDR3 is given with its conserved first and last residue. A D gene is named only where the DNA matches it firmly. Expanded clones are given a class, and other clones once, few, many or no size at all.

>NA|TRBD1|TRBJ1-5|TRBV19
CASRTRHGQGASQPQHF
TGTGCCAGTAGGACAAGGCACGGACAGGGGGCATCTCAGCCCCAGCATTTT
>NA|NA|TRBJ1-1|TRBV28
CASSPTSGSNTEAFF
TGTGCCAGCAGTCCCACAAGTGGTTCAAACACTGAAGCTTTCTTT
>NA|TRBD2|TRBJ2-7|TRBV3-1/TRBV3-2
CASSHRLVTSGRAGDEQYF
TGTGCCAGCAGCCACCGACTCGTGACTAGCGGGAGGGCCGGCGACGAGCAGTACTTC
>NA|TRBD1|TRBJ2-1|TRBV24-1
CATSDTGTGHYNEQFF
TGTGCCACCAGTGATACCGGGACAGGACACTACAATGAGCAGTTCTTC
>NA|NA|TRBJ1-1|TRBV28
CASTASPGWRTEAFF
TGTGCCAGCACCGCCTCCCCGGGGTGGAGGACTGAAGCTTTCTTT
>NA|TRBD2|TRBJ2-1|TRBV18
CASSPLGRAGASKNYNEQFF
TGTGCCAGCTCACCCCTCGGGCGAGCGGGAGCTTCAAAAAACTACAATGAGCAGTTCTTC
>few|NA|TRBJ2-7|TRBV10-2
CASSGRLVDEQYF
TGCGCCAGCAGTGGACGGCTAGTCGACGAGCAGTACTTC
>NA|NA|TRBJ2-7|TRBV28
CASYSGQLSYEQYF
TGTGCCAGCTACAGCGGACAGCTCTCCTACGAGCAGTACTTC
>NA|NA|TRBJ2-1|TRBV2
CASSVEGGGNEQFF
TGTGCCAGCAGTGTGGAGGGTGGGGGCAATGAGCAGTTCTTC
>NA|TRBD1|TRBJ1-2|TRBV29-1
CSVIGGTGSNYGYTF
TGCAGCGTTATCGGGGGGACAGGATCAAACTATGGCTACACCTTC
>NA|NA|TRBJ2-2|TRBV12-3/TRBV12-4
CASSRERDGELFF
TGTGCCAGCAGTCGGGAGAGGGACGGGGAGCTGTTTTTT
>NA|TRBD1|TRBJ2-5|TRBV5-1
CASSTGQGQETQYF
TGCGCCAGCAGCACGGGACAGGGACAAGAGACCCAGTACTTC
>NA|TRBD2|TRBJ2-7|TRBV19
CASRRTSGGSYEQYF
TGTGCCAGTAGACGGACTAGCGGAGGCTCCTACGAGCAGTACTTC
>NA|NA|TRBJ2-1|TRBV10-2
CASSHSSSKQFF
TGCGCCAGCAGCCATTCTTCTAGTAAGCAGTTCTTC
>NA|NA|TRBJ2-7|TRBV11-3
CASSPRDHYEQYF
TGTGCCAGCAGCCCCCGGGATCACTACGAGCAGTACTTC
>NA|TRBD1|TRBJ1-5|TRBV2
CASSADRGRNQPQHF
TGTGCCAGCAGCGCGGACAGGGGTCGGAATCAGCCCCAGCATTTT
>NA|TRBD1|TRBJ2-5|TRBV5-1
CASSETGGLGETQYF
TGCGCCAGCAGTGAGACAGGGGGCCTAGGGGAGACCCAGTACTTC
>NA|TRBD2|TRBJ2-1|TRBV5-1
CASSFISGVYNEQFF
TGCGCCAGCAGCTTTATAAGCGGGGTATACAATGAGCAGTTCTTC
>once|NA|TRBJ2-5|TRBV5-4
CASSLGKGLAETQYF
TGTGCCAGCAGCTTGGGGAAGGGGCTGGCAGAGACCCAGTACTTC
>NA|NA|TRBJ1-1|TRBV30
CAWNLRGGTEAFF
TGTGCCTGGAATTTACGGGGTGGCACTGAAGCTTTCTTT
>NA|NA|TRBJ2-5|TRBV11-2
CASSRNRVYETQYF
TGTGCCAGCAGCCGGAACAGGGTGTACGAGACCCAGTACTTC
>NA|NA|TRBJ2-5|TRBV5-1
CASSLGQRGMETQYF
TGCGCCAGCAGCTTAGGACAGAGAGGAATGGAGACCCAGTACTTC
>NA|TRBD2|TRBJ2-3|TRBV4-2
CASSQVSGRASTQYF
TGTGCCAGCAGCCAAGTTAGCGGGAGGGCCTCGACGCAGTATTTT
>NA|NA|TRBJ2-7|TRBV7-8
CASSLEGMVNSYEQYF
TGTGCCAGCAGCTTAGAGGGGATGGTGAACTCCTACGAGCAGTACTTC
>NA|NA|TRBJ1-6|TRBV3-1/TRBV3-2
CASSQRQDSPLHF
TGTGCCAGCAGCCAGAGACAAGATTCACCCCTCCACTTT
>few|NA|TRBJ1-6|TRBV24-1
CATSDTAYNSPLHF
TGTGCCACCAGTGATACAGCTTATAATTCACCCCTCCACTTT
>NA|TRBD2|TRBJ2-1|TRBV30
CAWSELAGFNNEQFF
TGTGCCTGGAGTGAACTAGCGGGATTTAATAATGAGCAGTTCTTC
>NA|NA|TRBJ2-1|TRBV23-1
CASSQHSLSSYNEQFF
TGCGCCAGCAGTCAACACAGCCTTAGCTCCTACAATGAGCAGTTCTTC
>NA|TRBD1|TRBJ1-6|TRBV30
CAWSVPRTGVNSPLHF
TGTGCCTGGAGTGTACCCCGGACAGGGGTGAATTCACCCCTCCACTTT
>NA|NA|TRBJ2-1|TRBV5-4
CASTPSSSPSYNEQFF
TGTGCCAGCACGCCCTCTAGCTCCCCCTCCTACAATGAGCAGTTCTTC
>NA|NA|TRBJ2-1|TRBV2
CASRVGGAILYNEQFF
TGTGCCAGCAGGGTTGGAGGGGCCATACTCTACAATGAGCAGTTCTTC
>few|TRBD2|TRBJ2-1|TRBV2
CASSEWLAGVNEQFF
TGTGCCAGCAGTGAGTGGCTAGCGGGAGTGAATGAGCAGTTCTTC
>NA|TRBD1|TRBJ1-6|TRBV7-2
CASSAMGQSNSPLHF
TGTGCCAGCAGCGCTATGGGACAGAGCAATTCACCCCTCCACTTT
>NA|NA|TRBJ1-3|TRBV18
CASSPTGRAGNTIYF
TGTGCCAGCTCACCGACAGGCCGGGCTGGAAACACCATATATTTT
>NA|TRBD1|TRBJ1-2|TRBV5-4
CASRRDRWDYGYTF
TGTGCCAGCAGAAGGGACAGGTGGGACTATGGCTACACCTTC
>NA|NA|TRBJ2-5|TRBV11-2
CASSAASDQGGAQYF
TGTGCCAGCAGCGCCGCCTCGGACCAGGGCGGGGCCCAGTACTTC
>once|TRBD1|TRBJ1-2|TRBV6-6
CASSWTGRSYGYTF
TGTGCCAGCAGTTGGACAGGGAGGAGCTATGGCTACACCTTC
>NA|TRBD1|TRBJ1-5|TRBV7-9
CASSLGAGGYQPQHF
TGTGCCAGCAGCTTAGGGGCAGGGGGCTATCAGCCCCAGCATTTT
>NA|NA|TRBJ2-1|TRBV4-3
CASSQELRGNNEQFF
TGCGCCAGCAGCCAAGAGCTGCGAGGGAACAATGAGCAGTTCTTC
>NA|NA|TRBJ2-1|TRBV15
CATSSGTYYNEQFF
TGTGCCACCAGCAGTGGGACATACTACAATGAGCAGTTCTTC
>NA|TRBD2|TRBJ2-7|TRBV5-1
CASSTGSGANYEQYF
TGCGCCAGCAGCACCGGGAGCGGGGCAAATTATGAGCAGTACTTC
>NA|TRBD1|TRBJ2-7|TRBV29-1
CSASQGANEQYF
TGCAGCGCCTCACAGGGGGCCAACGAGCAGTACTTC
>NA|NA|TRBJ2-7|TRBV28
CASRARYEQYF
TGTGCCAGCAGGGCGCGGTACGAGCAGTACTTC
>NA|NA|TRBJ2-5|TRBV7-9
CASSLVGGEETQYF
TGTGCCAGCAGCTTAGTAGGAGGGGAAGAGACCCAGTACTTC
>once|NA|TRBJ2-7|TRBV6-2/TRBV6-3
CASSESGSDIYEQYF
TGTGCCAGCAGCGAGTCAGGGTCAGACATTTACGAGCAGTACTTC
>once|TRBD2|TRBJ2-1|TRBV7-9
CASSLSLAGGVF
TGTGCCAGCAGCTTAAGTCTAGCGGGAGGTGTCTTC
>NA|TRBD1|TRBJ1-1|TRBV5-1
CASTPGTSGGTEAFF
TGCGCCAGCACCCCGGGGACATCAGGGGGCACTGAAGCTTTCTTT
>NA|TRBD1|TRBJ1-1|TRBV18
CASSRDREAAFF
TGTGCCAGCTCACGGGACAGGGAGGCAGCTTTCTTT
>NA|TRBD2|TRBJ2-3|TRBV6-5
CASNLLAGSTDTQYF
TGTGCCAGCAACCTACTAGCGGGAAGCACAGATACGCAGTATTTT
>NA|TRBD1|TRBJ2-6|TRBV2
CASRQGGPLTGANVLTF
TGTGCCAGCAGACAGGGGGGCCCTCTGACCGGGGCCAACGTCCTGACTTTC
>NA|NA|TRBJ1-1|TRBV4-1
CASSQDWGPEAFF
TGCGCCAGCAGCCAAGATTGGGGCCCTGAAGCTTTCTTT